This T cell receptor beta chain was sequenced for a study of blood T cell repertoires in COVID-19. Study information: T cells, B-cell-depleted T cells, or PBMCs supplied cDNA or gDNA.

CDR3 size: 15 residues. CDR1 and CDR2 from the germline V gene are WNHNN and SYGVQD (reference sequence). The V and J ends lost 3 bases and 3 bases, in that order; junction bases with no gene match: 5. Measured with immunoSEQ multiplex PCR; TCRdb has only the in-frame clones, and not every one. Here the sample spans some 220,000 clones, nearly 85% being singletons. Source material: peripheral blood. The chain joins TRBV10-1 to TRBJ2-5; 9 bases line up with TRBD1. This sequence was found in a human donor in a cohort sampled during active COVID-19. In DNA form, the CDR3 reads TGCGCCAGCAGTGACGTCGGGACAGGGAAAGAGACCCAGTACTTC. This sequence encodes CASSDVGTGKETQYF.